The 7 T cell receptor beta chains given below trace back to one sample, sequenced in a study of CD8+ T cells in alopecia areata. Specified treatment: oral pan-JAK inhibitor, 5-10 mg twice daily. Extracted RNA was reverse transcribed, and the resulting cDNA served as sequencing template. Repertoires were generated with immunoSEQ multiplex PCR, while TCRdb's copy carries only in-frame clones and drops some. Here the sample spans about 200,000 clones, about two fifths being singletons. Sequencing was performed on CD4+ T cells sorted from blood, taken at roughly week 30, from a patient treated with tofacitinib. All receptors derive from a human donor with alopecia areata.

This clone has only a few counts. The chain has TRBV9 and TRBJ1-6; D remains unclear. Deletions cut 1 base from V and 10 bases from J, with 15 bases between. This CDR3 comprises 15 residues. Germline lookup yields CDR1 SGDLS and CDR2 YYNGEE. The CDR3 region has the DNA TGTGCCAGCAGCGTAAGGGCCCGCGGGGTCTCACCCCTCCACTTT. Its protein product is CASSVRARGVSPLHF.

This clone was seen more than once but under ten times. The chain employs TRBV11-2 and TRBJ2-1, with 7 bases that match TRBD1. V lost 3 bases, J lost 5 bases, and 4 bases stayed unmatched. This CDR3 has 14 amino acids. Germline V gives CDR1 SGHAT, CDR2 FQNNGV. The CDR3 bases are TGTGCCAGCAGCTTTGGACAGGCTCACAATGAGCAGTTCTTC. It yields the protein CASSFGQAHNEQFF.

The chain links TRBV9 to TRBJ2-7; TRBD1 aligns across 8 bases. The germline CDR1 and CDR2 sequences are SGDLS and YYNGEE. Unmatched junction bases numbered 2, after V lost 3 bases and J lost 6 bases. CDR3 length: 12 amino acids. This CDR3 reads CASSGTGIEQYF. In DNA form, the CDR3 reads TGTGCCAGCAGCGGGACAGGGATCGAGCAGTACTTC.

V usage is TRBV6-1 and J usage is TRBJ1-5; D call uncertain. The V end was cut by 3 bases, the J end by 7 bases, with 4 bases between. The CDR3 length is 11 residues. Germline assignment: CDR1 MNHNS and CDR2 SASEGT. CDR3 nucleotide sequence: TGTGCCAGCAGTGAGCGACAGCCCCAGCATTTT. Its translation is CASSERQPQHF.

The rearrangement links TRBV5-6 to TRBJ1-4; 9 nucleotides match TRBD1. CDR3 size: 15 residues. V lost 2 bases and J lost 8; bases outside the gene matches: 7. Germline CDR1 and CDR2: SGHDT and YYEEEE. Written as DNA, the CDR3 is TGTGCCAGCAGCTTACGGACAGGGGCGTACGAAAAACTGTTTTTT. It codes for CASSLRTGAYEKLFF.

This clone appeared a few times. V and J are TRBV5-1 and TRBJ2-7; D possibly corresponds to TRBD2 (5 bases). V shed 2 bases and J shed 6 bases, with 12 bases lying between them. Looked up from germline, CDR1 is SGHRS and CDR2 is YFSETQ. The CDR3 has 13 residues. The CDR3, as DNA: TGCGCCAGCAGCTTCAGTGAGGGCGGCGAGCAGTACTTC. It translates to CASSFSEGGEQYF.

This clone was detected only a few times. The same CDR3 can be traced to other DNA sequences in this sample. This chain joins TRBV7-9 and TRBJ2-2; the D is unclear. Trimming left V 1 base short and J 0 bases short, with 3 bases between. Per germline, CDR1 SEHNR and CDR2 FQNEAQ (reference sequence). The CDR3 contains 14 residues. In nucleotides, the CDR3 is TGTGCCAGCAGCTTAGGAGCGAACACCGGGGAGCTGTTTTTT. Its protein is CASSLGANTGELFF.